Following are 18 T cell receptor beta chains from one sample sequenced in a study of OX40 agonist ivuxolimab in advanced cancers. The protocol was immunoSEQ multiplex PCR, while the TCRdb copy is restricted to in-frame clones and leaves out a portion. The data show 83,000 or so clones, around 80% seen once. The material was CD4+ or CD8+ T cells sorted from blood, obtained in a trial of the OX40 agonist ivuxolimab. The receptor set was obtained from an adult with an advanced solid tumor such as melanoma, head and neck, liver or kidney cancer.

V is TRBV2 and J is TRBJ2-5; TRBD2 agrees at 16 bases. This CDR3 has 15 residues. V shed 6 bases, J shed 2 bases, and the junction held 0 bases outside the gene matches. CDR1 and CDR2 (germline): SNHLY, FYNNEI. In DNA form, the CDR3 reads TGTGCCAGCAGGGGACTAGCGGGGGGGCAAGAGACCCAGTACTTC. It translates to CASRGLAGGQETQYF.

The rearrangement links TRBV7-3 to TRBJ1-1, with D unclear. V lost 2 bases, J lost 1 base, and 11 bases lay in between. Germline-derived CDR1 and CDR2 are SGHTA and FQGTGA. This CDR3 comprises 15 residues. CDR3 DNA sequence: TGTGCCAGCAGCTTAGCAGCAGACTCGAACACTGAAGCTTTCTTT. It specifies CASSLAADSNTEAFF. Together with reference TRBV7-3 and TRBJ1-1, the CDR3 gives the full variable domain: GAGVSQTPSNKVTEKGKYVELRCDPISGHTALYWYRQSLGQGPEFLIYFQGTGAADDSGLPNDRFFAVRPEGSVSTLKIQRTERGDSAVYLCASSLAADSNTEAFFGQGTRLTVV.

The genes are TRBV5-4 and TRBJ2-2; D is possibly TRBD2 (5 bases). This CDR3 comprises 17 residues. The V end lost 2 bases, the J end lost 1 base, and 15 bases lay between the germline ends. The germline V gene has CDR1 SGHNT and CDR2 YYREEE (reference sequence). The CDR3 DNA reads TGTGCCAGCAGCTTACCCGGTTCCGGGGTGAACACCGGGGAGCTGTTTTTT. It yields the protein CASSLPGSGVNTGELFF.

The chain links TRBV5-1 to TRBJ2-3; no firm D call. Deletions cut 0 bases from V and 4 bases from J, with 9 bases between. The CDR3 runs 14 residues. Germline assignment: CDR1 SGHRS and CDR2 YFSETQ. The CDR3 here is CASSLVTRPDTQYF. The DNA for the CDR3 is TGCGCCAGCAGCTTGGTGACCAGGCCAGATACGCAGTATTTT.

The rearrangement links TRBV5-1 to TRBJ1-1; no clear D gene. Germline CDR1 and CDR2: SGHRS and YFSETQ. The CDR3 runs to 13 residues. Trimming removed 4 bases at V and 3 bases at J, with 10 bases between. CDR3 coding DNA: TGCGCCAGCAGCCAGGACGGTTACACTGAAGCTTTCTTT. Its protein product is CASSQDGYTEAFF. Full variable domain (missing parts from reference TRBV5-1 and TRBJ1-1): KAGVTQTPRYLIKTRGQQVTLSCSPISGHRSVSWYQQTPGQGLQFLFEYFSETQRNKGNFPGRFSGRQFSNSRSEMNVSTLELGDSALYLCASSQDGYTEAFFGQGTRLTVV.

This clone was observed a single time. The chain recombines TRBV5-6 with TRBJ1-1; TRBD1 might be the D (5 bases). CDR3 length: 15 amino acids. CDR1 and CDR2 (germline): SGHDT, YYEEEE. V lost 1 base, J lost 3 bases, and 13 bases lay in between. The CDR3 nucleotides read TGTGCCAGCAGCTTGTACTGGGGGATTTACACTGAAGCTTTCTTT. Its protein is CASSLYWGIYTEAFF.

The chain employs TRBV28 and TRBJ1-1, with TRBD1 matching 11 bases. Per the germline V gene, CDR1 is MDHEN and CDR2 is SYDVKM. V lost 3 bases to trimming and J lost 11 bases; unmatched junction nucleotides: 2. The CDR3 spans 12 residues. The CDR3 reads CASSFWTGGAFF. CDR3 DNA: TGTGCCAGCAGTTTCTGGACAGGGGGCGCTTTCTTT.

This chain uses TRBV6-5 with TRBJ1-2; no firm D call. V shed 6 bases and J shed 3 bases, with 14 bases lying between them. The length of the CDR3 is 14 residues. Germline V gene data show CDR1 as MNHEY and CDR2 as SVGAGI. Here the CDR3 DNA reads TGTGCCAGCAGACCCCCCAAGGACGACTATGGCTACACCTTC. This encodes CASRPPKDDYGYTF.

V is TRBV10-2 and J is TRBJ1-6; TRBD1 aligns across 10 bases. Trimming took 0 bases from V and 4 from J; bases not matched to a gene: 0. Looked up from germline, CDR1 is WSHSY and CDR2 is SAAADI. The CDR3 spans 16 residues. CDR3 region: CASSESGQGYNSPLHF. The CDR3 DNA follows: TGCGCCAGCAGTGAGTCGGGACAGGGGTATAATTCACCCCTCCACTTT.

The chain uses TRBV6-1 and TRBJ1-5; the D gene is possibly TRBD1 (6 bases). CDR1 MNHNS and CDR2 SASEGT come from the germline V gene. V was pared by 5 bases and J by 5 bases, with 16 bases between. The CDR3 has 15 amino acids. The CDR3 nucleotides read TGTGCCAGCAGTCTCAGTGGGGGGGCTCATCAGCCCCAGCATTTT. Protein sequence: CASSLSGGAHQPQHF.

The V and J genes are TRBV7-2 and TRBJ2-7; D is perhaps TRBD1 (5 bases). Trimming removed 4 bases from V and 3 bases from J, with 13 bases in between. There are 14 residues in the CDR3. In germline, CDR1 is SGHTA, CDR2 FQGNSA. The CDR3 DNA reads as TGTGCCAGCAGCTCCCGACAGCCACGCTACGAGCAGTACTTC. This translates into CASSSRQPRYEQYF.

J is TRBJ2-7 and V is TRBV6-1; no clear D gene. V lost 6 bases, J lost 3 bases, and 9 bases lay in between. The CDR3 runs 12 residues. Germline V lookup: CDR1 MNHNS, CDR2 SASEGT. CDR3: CASSRNSYEQYF. The CDR3 coding sequence is TGTGCCAGCAGCCGGAACAGCTACGAGCAGTACTTC.

Points on this clone: An end of the junction differs from the germline gene, which may be a read error. J is TRBJ2-7 and V is TRBV5-1; either TRBD1 or TRBD2 may fit D (6 bases each). This CDR3 region has 15 residues. Germline assignment: CDR1 SGHRS and CDR2 YFSETQ. In DNA, the CDR3 is TGTGCCAGCAGCACTAGGACCCAAACGGGGGACAAGCAGTACTTC. Amino acids: CASSTRTQTGDKQYF.

The chain combines TRBV27 with TRBJ1-2; 10 bases agree with TRBD1. CDR3 length: 16 residues. Looked up from germline, CDR1 is MNHEY and CDR2 is SMNVEV (reference sequence). The V and J ends lost 6 bases and 3 bases, in that order; junction bases with no gene match: 10. The CDR3 protein is CASSRTAGTGDYGYTF. Written as DNA, the CDR3 is TGTGCCAGCAGCCGAACAGCCGGGACAGGGGACTATGGCTACACCTTC.

In this sample, this clone turned up a few times. This chain connects TRBV4-3 to TRBJ1-1; 7 nucleotides match TRBD1. Germline trimming cut 0 bases from V and 4 bases from J; bases unmatched to any gene: 8. Germline values: CDR1 LGHNA, CDR2 YSLEER. The CDR3 is 16 residues long. The CDR3 nucleotides read TGCGCCAGCAGCCAAGATCTGGGGACAGTGGTCACTGAAGCTTTCTTT. Protein: CASSQDLGTVVTEAFF.

The chain uses TRBV28 and TRBJ1-1; no definite D call. The V gene's germline CDR1 is MDHEN and CDR2 SYDVKM. This CDR3 region has 13 residues. The V gene lost 2 bases and the J gene lost 1 base, with 5 bases spanning the gap. CDR3 nucleotides: TGTGCCAGCAGTTTAACCGGGAACACTGAAGCTTTCTTT. Translated, it gives CASSLTGNTEAFF. Combining the CDR3 with reference TRBV28 and TRBJ1-1 gives the whole variable domain DVKVTQSSRYLVKRTGEKVFLECVQDMDHENMFWYRQDPGLGLRLIYFSYDVKMKEKGDIPEGYSVSREKKERFSLILESASTNQTSMYLCASSLTGNTEAFFGQGTRLTVV.

In this sample, this clone turned up once. The chain links TRBV28 to TRBJ2-7; D may match TRBD1 or TRBD2 (5 bases each). Germline values: CDR1 MDHEN, CDR2 SYDVKM. The length of the CDR3 is 15 residues. The germline V and J ends were trimmed by 6 bases and 4 bases, with 19 bases remaining between them. The CDR3 sequence is CASRGGTLKRYEQYF. Here the CDR3 DNA reads TGTGCCAGCAGGGGTGGGACGTTGAAGAGATACGAGCAGTACTTC. The whole variable domain, remainder taken from reference TRBV28 and TRBJ2-7, is DVKVTQSSRYLVKRTGEKVFLECVQDMDHENMFWYRQDPGLGLRLIYFSYDVKMKEKGDIPEGYSVSREKKERFSLILESASTNQTSMYLCASRGGTLKRYEQYFGPGTRLTVT.

This rearrangement joins TRBV6-1 to TRBJ2-2; 7 bases agree with TRBD1. Germline CDR1 and CDR2: MNHNS and SASEGT. V shed 7 bases, J shed 0 bases, and the junction held 5 bases outside the gene matches. The CDR3 spans 15 residues. In DNA form, the CDR3 reads TGTGCCAGCACCTCGGGACAGCCGAACACCGGGGAGCTGTTTTTT. It encodes CASTSGQPNTGELFF.